This TCR beta chain emerged from a study of blood T cell repertoires in COVID-19. For the study at large: Researchers got acute and convalescent COVID-19 samples from the United States, Italy and Spain. Sample material is recorded as cDNA or gDNA derived from T cells, B-cell-depleted T cells, or PBMCs.

The assay was immunoSEQ multiplex PCR, and TCRdb's table has in-frame clones only and misses some. The repertoire holds roughly 100,000 clones, with roughly 80% as singletons. The germline V gene has CDR1 MNHEY and CDR2 SVGAGI. The CDR3 is 14 amino acids. The V and J ends lost 6 bases and 4 bases, in that order; junction bases with no gene match: 6. The chain carries TRBV6-5 and TRBJ1-5, with 7 bases matching TRBD1. The sequence was collected from a woman in her 70s with acute or convalescent COVID-19. The sequencing sample was made of peripheral blood. For the CDR3, the DNA is TGTGCCAGCAGACGGACAGGACCTAATCAGCCCCAGCATTTT. Its translation is CASRRTGPNQPQHF.